The rows below give T cell receptor beta chains drawn from one sample of a study of beta chain features in type 1 diabetes. Profiling relied on immunoSEQ multiplex PCR, and the TCRdb table lists in-frame clones only, not all of them. The table lists roughly 290,000 clones, approximately 16% of them singletons. Sequencing input: naive CD4+ T cells from blood. The receptor source for this set is a man younger than 35 with type 1 diabetes. The CDR3 runs from the conserved cysteine through the conserved F or W. The D gene is left open where the match is weak. Clone size is not always given. Where it is, it says once, few, many or a class for expanded clones.

few	TRBV7-2	14	TRBD1	TRBJ2-7	CASSPTGASYEQYF	TGTGCCAGCAGCCCTACAGGGGCCTCCTACGAGCAGTACTTC
few	TRBV28	16	TRBD2	TRBJ2-7	CASSLVGTSGSYEQYF	TGTGCCAGCAGTTTAGTCGGGACTAGCGGGTCCTACGAGCAGTACTTC
few	TRBV5-4	14	TRBD2	TRBJ2-1	CASDGLAGAKEQFF	TGTGCTAGCGACGGGCTAGCGGGGGCAAAGGAGCAGTTCTTC
.	TRBV2	15	TRBD1	TRBJ1-6	CASKGQGMMRTPLHF	TGTGCCAGCAAAGGACAGGGGATGATGAGGACACCCCTCCACTTT
.	TRBV5-6	14	.	TRBJ2-3	CASSLQGFTDTQYF	TGTGCCAGCAGCCTGCAGGGTTTCACAGATACGCAGTATTTT
few	TRBV2	17	TRBD1	TRBJ2-1	CASRTGPPGTGSNEQFF	TGTGCCAGCAGGACGGGTCCCCCCGGGACAGGCAGCAATGAGCAGTTCTTC
.	TRBV10-2	14	TRBD2	TRBJ2-7	CASVRTSGNYEQYF	TGCGCCAGCGTCAGGACTAGCGGGAACTACGAGCAGTACTTC
.	TRBV4-3	16	TRBD2	TRBJ2-1	CASSQESLAEPNEQFF	TGCGCCAGCAGCCAAGAGTCCCTAGCGGAACCCAATGAGCAGTTCTTC
few	TRBV5-6	14	TRBD1	TRBJ2-5	CASSGADREETQYF	TGTGCCAGCAGCGGCGCGGACAGGGAAGAGACCCAGTACTTC
.	TRBV21-1	14	.	TRBJ1-5	CAGKSWTPSEPQHF	TGTGCCGGAAAGAGTTGGACACCCTCAGAGCCCCAGCATTTT
.	TRBV5-1	12	.	TRBJ2-5	CASSSPQETQYF	TGCGCCAGCAGCTCCCCTCAAGAGACCCAGTACTTC
.	TRBV19	15	.	TRBJ2-7	CASRRGPGAAYEQYF	TGTGCCAGTCGCCGGGGTCCAGGGGCCGCCTACGAGCAGTACTTC
few	TRBV29-1	12	TRBD1	TRBJ1-2	CSVADRAYGYTF	TGCAGCGTTGCGGACAGGGCGTATGGCTACACCTTC
.	TRBV7-2	18	TRBD2	TRBJ2-5	CASSIVAGGGSIQETQYF	TGTGCCAGCAGCATCGTAGCGGGGGGGGGTTCAATACAAGAGACCCAGTACTTC
few	TRBV7-2	15	TRBD2	TRBJ2-7	CASSLVGGSVGEQYF	TGTGCCAGCAGCTTAGTTGGCGGGAGCGTGGGCGAGCAGTACTTC
.	TRBV5-4	15	.	TRBJ2-6	CASSHTGSGANVLTF	TGTGCCAGCAGCCACACAGGGTCTGGGGCCAACGTCCTGACTTTC
few	TRBV11-2	12	.	TRBJ2-3	CASSRTQGHRYF	TGTGCCAGCAGCCGGACCCAGGGACACCGGTATTTT
.	TRBV5-1	14	TRBD1	TRBJ1-1	CASSSERQGFGAFF	TGCGCCAGCAGCTCGGAACGACAGGGGTTCGGAGCTTTCTTT
.	TRBV30	16	TRBD2	TRBJ2-3	CAWSDIAGGDTDTQYF	TGTGCCTGGAGTGATATAGCGGGGGGCGACACAGATACGCAGTATTTT
few	TRBV11-2	14	.	TRBJ1-2	CASSLEEGNYGYTF	TGTGCCAGCAGCTTAGAGGAGGGTAACTATGGCTACACCTTC
few	TRBV29-1	14	.	TRBJ2-3	CGFYENFYTDTQYF	TGCGGTTTTTATGAGAACTTTTACACAGATACGCAGTATTTT
.	TRBV7-2	15	.	TRBJ1-5	CASSLMTENNQPQHF	TGTGCCAGCAGCTTAATGACAGAGAACAATCAGCCCCAGCATTTT
few	TRBV7-8	16	TRBD2	TRBJ2-3	CASSLGVAGVGDTQYF	TGTGCCAGCAGCTTAGGGGTAGCGGGAGTGGGGGATACGCAGTATTTT
few	TRBV5-1	13	.	TRBJ2-1	CASSLDDIAEQFF	TGCGCCAGCAGCTTGGACGATATAGCGGAGCAGTTCTTC
few	TRBV9	19	TRBD2	TRBJ2-5	CASSPSSGGAGGGRETQYF	TGTGCCAGCAGCCCCAGTAGCGGGGGGGCAGGAGGTGGGAGAGAGACCCAGTACTTC
.	TRBV10-3	12	.	TRBJ2-5	CAISVAGETQYF	TGTGCCATCAGTGTGGCGGGGGAGACCCAGTACTTC